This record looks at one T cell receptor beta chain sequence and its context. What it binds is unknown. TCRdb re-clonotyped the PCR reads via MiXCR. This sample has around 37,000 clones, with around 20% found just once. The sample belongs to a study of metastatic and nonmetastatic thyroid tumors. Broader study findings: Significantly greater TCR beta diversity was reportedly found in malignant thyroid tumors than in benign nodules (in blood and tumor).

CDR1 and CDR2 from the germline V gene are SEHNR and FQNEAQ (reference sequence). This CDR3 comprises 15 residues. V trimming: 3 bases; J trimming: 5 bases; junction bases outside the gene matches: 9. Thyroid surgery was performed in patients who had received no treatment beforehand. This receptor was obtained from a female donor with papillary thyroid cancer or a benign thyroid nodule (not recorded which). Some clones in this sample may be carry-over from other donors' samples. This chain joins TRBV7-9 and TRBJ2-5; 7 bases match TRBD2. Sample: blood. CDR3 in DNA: TGTGCCAGCAGCTTTCTAGCGGTAGAAGGGGAGACCCAGTACTTC. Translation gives CASSFLAVEGETQYF.